The entry below describes one TCR beta chain. Each CDR3 protein is one row after TCRdb ran MiXCR on the RT-PCR reads. The sample consists of approximately 140,000 distinct CDR3 sequences, over 35% of them appearing once. The data are from a study of patients and donors after allogeneic stem cell transplantation. This TCR was recovered from a human donor who was either an allogeneic HSCT recipient or a stem cell or donor lymphocyte infusion donor (not recorded which). It is not recorded whose cells these are; they may come from a transplant donor. The sequencing sample was made of blood, either unsorted or a sorted T cell fraction (not recorded which).

The CDR3 region is CASSHRTGPSGKNIQYF. Written as DNA, the CDR3 is TGTGCCAGCAGCCATCGGACAGGACCTTCAGGCAAAAACATTCAGTACTTC. The V gene is TRBV14, the J gene TRBJ2-4; 7 bases are a match to TRBD1. This CDR3 is 17 amino acids long. V lost 3 bases to trimming and J lost 3 bases; unmatched junction nucleotides: 11. Germline CDR1 is SGHDN and CDR2 is FVKESK.